This T cell receptor (beta chain) originates from a study of immune evolution from preneoplasia to lung adenocarcinoma. General study results and limits: Clonality was highest in normal lung, lower in later-stage lesions apparently. From normal lung to invasive adenocarcinoma, top clone frequencies appeared to decrease.

TCRdb's table, derived via immunoSEQ multiplex PCR, lists solely in-frame clones and lacks some. The sample has around 10,000 clones, about 90% seen once. This CDR3 region has 15 residues. From germline, CDR1 is ENHRY and CDR2 SYGVKD. The V segment lost 6 bases and the J segment 4 bases; nucleotides outside the gene matches: 10. Note on this clone: Its matching antigen is unknown.

Premalignant or tumor cells were enriched by macro-dissection after pathologic assessment. Sequencing was performed on FFPE invasive lung adenocarcinoma tissue. The receptor was isolated from a person aged 65 to 85 with invasive lung adenocarcinoma. The chain recombines TRBV10-3 with TRBJ2-7, with 9 bases that match TRBD1. CDR3 sequence (DNA): TGTGCCATCAGCCTTGCCGGGACAGGGAAATACGAGCAGTACTTC. It is translated as CAISLAGTGKYEQYF.